Listed below are T cell receptor beta chains from one sample, sequenced in a study of blood T cell repertoires in COVID-19. Assay used: immunoSEQ multiplex PCR; TCRdb lists only in-frame clones, some missing. Of roughly 500,000 clones in the sample, 85% to 90% were seen once. Sequencing input: peripheral blood. These receptors originate from a man between 18 and 29 years old with COVID-19, enrolled during active disease. Each CDR3 is given with its conserved first and last residue. The order of the fields is clone size, D gene, V gene, J gene, CDR3 DNA, CDR3 protein. D genes are given only for firm matches. Only some rows state a clone size, as once, few, many or a class for expanded clones.

NA,NA,TRBV6-5,TRBJ2-2,TGTGCCAGCACTCAGGGACAAGCCGGGGAGCTGTTTTTT,CASTQGQAGELFF
once,TRBD1,TRBV4-2,TRBJ1-2,TGTGCCAGCAGCCAACAAGCCGGGACAGGTGACGGCTACACCTTC,CASSQQAGTGDGYTF
NA,NA,TRBV2,TRBJ2-4,TGTGCCAGCAGTGCTGTGCCGAGTCATCTAGCCAAAAACATTCAGTACTTC,CASSAVPSHLAKNIQYF
NA,TRBD1,TRBV7-3,TRBJ2-3,TGTGCCAGCAGCTTAACGGGGGCGACAGGGAGCACAGATACGCAGTATTTT,CASSLTGATGSTDTQYF
NA,TRBD1,TRBV18,TRBJ2-5,TGTGCCAGCTCACCATCGGACAGGGGTGAGACCCAGTACTTC,CASSPSDRGETQYF
NA,NA,TRBV6-2/TRBV6-3,TRBJ1-6,TGTGCCAGCAGTTACCCGCTGGTCGGGGAGGGTAATTCACCCCTCCACTTT,CASSYPLVGEGNSPLHF
NA,TRBD1,TRBV2,TRBJ1-6,TGTGCCAGCAGTGAGGGGACAGGGAGAAATTCACCCCTCCACTTT,CASSEGTGRNSPLHF
NA,NA,TRBV25-1,TRBJ2-2,TGTGCCAGCAGGGCCGGGACAAGGGAAACCGGGGAGCTGTTTTTT,CASRAGTRETGELFF
NA,NA,TRBV29-1,TRBJ1-2,TGCAGCGTTGACTTGAATGGCGCAGGGATTGGCTACACCTTC,CSVDLNGAGIGYTF
NA,NA,TRBV6-5,TRBJ2-5,TGTGCCAGCCATAACCGTGGGGAGCAGAAGTATACCCAGTACTTC,CASHNRGEQKYTQYF
NA,TRBD1,TRBV9,TRBJ2-7,TGTGCCAGCCTCGGGACAGGGTGTGGCCACGAGCAGTACTTC,CASLGTGCGHEQYF
NA,NA,TRBV5-6,TRBJ1-4,TGTGCCAGCAGCCCACAAAGGACTTGGCAAAAACTGTTTTTT,CASSPQRTWQKLFF
NA,NA,TRBV10-1,TRBJ2-2,TGCGCCAGCAGTATAGCTTCCGGGGAGCTGTTTTTT,CASSIASGELFF
few,NA,TRBV29-1,TRBJ2-7,TGCAGCGTTGAAGCCCGGGAGCCTTACGAGCAGTACTTC,CSVEAREPYEQYF
NA,TRBD1,TRBV7-3,TRBJ1-1,TGTGCCAGCAGCTTACAGGGGGCTTACACTGAAGCTTTCTTT,CASSLQGAYTEAFF
NA,TRBD2,TRBV5-1,TRBJ2-5,TGCGCCAGCACCCCCAGCGGGAGGATCCAAGAGACCCAGTACTTC,CASTPSGRIQETQYF
NA,TRBD2,TRBV11-2,TRBJ2-3,TGTGCCAGCAGCTTTGGCGGGAGGAGGGATACGCAGTATTTT,CASSFGGRRDTQYF
once,TRBD1,TRBV2,TRBJ1-5,TGTGCCAGCAGGGGGACAGGGGATCAGCCCCAGCATTTT,CASRGTGDQPQHF
NA,NA,TRBV6-5,TRBJ2-6,TGTGCCAGCAGTCGAGACTTTTCTGGGGCCAACGTCCTGACTTTC,CASSRDFSGANVLTF
few,NA,TRBV6-6,TRBJ1-5,TGTGCCAGCAGACAGGGCAGGACGGGTAGCAATCAGCCCCAGCATTTT,CASRQGRTGSNQPQHF
NA,TRBD2,TRBV7-3,TRBJ2-1,TGTGCCAGCAGCTTAAATAGCGGGAGAACCTACAATGAGCAGTTCTTC,CASSLNSGRTYNEQFF
NA,NA,TRBV6-1,TRBJ1-2,TGTGCCAGCAGTGAAATGGCTGGCTACACCTTC,CASSEMAGYTF
NA,NA,TRBV2,TRBJ2-6,TGTGCCAGCAACAGGGATGGTGGGGCCAACGTCCTGACTTTC,CASNRDGGANVLTF
few,NA,TRBV5-4,TRBJ2-7,TGTGCCAGCAGTCAGGGCTACGAGCAGTACTTC,CASSQGYEQYF
NA,TRBD2,TRBV5-1,TRBJ2-3,TGCGCCAGCAGCCGTGGGGACTATCGGGGCACAGATACGCAGTATTTT,CASSRGDYRGTDTQYF
NA,TRBD1,TRBV5-4,TRBJ2-5,TGTGCCAGCAGCTTGGACAGGGGCTCGCAGGAGACCCAGTACTTC,CASSLDRGSQETQYF
once,TRBD2,TRBV2,TRBJ2-3,TGTGCCAGCAGTGAAGAACTAGCGGGGGCCGCTAGCACAGATACGCAGTATTTT,CASSEELAGAASTDTQYF
NA,TRBD1,TRBV27,TRBJ1-1,TGTGCCAGCATCCCCCAGGGGGCGCGGGGGAACACTGAAGCTTTCTTT,CASIPQGARGNTEAFF